The 30 T cell receptor beta chains listed next were all sequenced from one sample in a study of blood T cell repertoires in COVID-19. Sequenced by immunoSEQ multiplex PCR; TCRdb stores in-frame clones only, minus some. Of about 270,000 clones listed, approximately 90% are singletons. The specimen sequenced was PBMCs or T cells enriched from blood (not recorded which). These receptors originate from a woman between 35 and 50 years old with acute COVID-19.

CDR3 loop: CATSDLTGKLFF. In nucleotides, the CDR3 is TGTGCCACCAGTGATTTAACAGGGAAACTGTTTTTT. This chain connects TRBV24-1 to TRBJ1-4; weak D call: TRBD1 (6 bases). In germline, CDR1 is KGHDR, CDR2 SFDVKD. This CDR3 region has 12 residues. The germline V and J ends were trimmed by 1 base and 11 bases, with 7 bases remaining between them.

V usage is TRBV9 and J usage is TRBJ1-1; tentative D call: TRBD1 (5 bases). The CDR3 spans 14 residues. V was clipped by 4 bases and J by 3 bases, with 13 bases between them. In germline, CDR1 is SGDLS, CDR2 YYNGEE. The CDR3 region is CASSLQGADTEAFF. The CDR3 DNA follows: TGTGCCAGCAGCCTACAAGGGGCAGACACTGAAGCTTTCTTT.

This chain uses TRBV28 with TRBJ1-2; 9 nucleotides align to TRBD1. Germline V gives CDR1 MDHEN, CDR2 SYDVKM. Germline trimming cut 2 bases from V and 8 bases from J; bases unmatched to any gene: 9. The CDR3 totals 15 residues. CDR3 DNA: TGTGCCAGCAGTTTACTCGAGACAGGGGGAATGGGCTACACCTTC. Amino acid sequence: CASSLLETGGMGYTF.

The chain employs TRBV7-2 and TRBJ1-1; D is undetermined. CDR3 length: 13 amino acids. CDR1 is SGHTA and CDR2 is FQGNSA in the germline V gene. V was cut by 5 bases and J by 6 bases, with 13 bases left in between. The CDR3 sequence is CASSVYLEPEAFF. The CDR3, as DNA: TGTGCCAGCAGCGTCTATTTAGAACCTGAAGCTTTCTTT.

The chain is built from TRBV30 and TRBJ1-1; TRBD1 aligns across 8 bases. The germline V gene encodes CDR1 GTSNPN and CDR2 SVGIG (reference sequence). CDR3 size: 18 residues. V shed 4 bases and J 3 bases; nucleotides not matched to a gene: 19. Written as DNA, the CDR3 is TGTGCCTGGATAGGAGTTCACGACCAGGGGGCATTATACACTGAAGCTTTCTTT. Its translation is CAWIGVHDQGALYTEAFF. The complete variable domain, with remaining parts taken from reference TRBV30 and TRBJ1-1, reads SQTIHQWPATLVQPVGSPLSLECTVEGTSNPNLYWYRQAAGRGLQLLFYSVGIGQISSEVPQNLSASRPQDRQFILSSKKLLLSDSGFYLCAWIGVHDQGALYTEAFFGQGTRLTVV.

The chain links TRBV2 to TRBJ1-6; D unclear. Per germline, CDR1 SNHLY and CDR2 FYNNEI. There are 14 residues in the CDR3. V was clipped by 5 bases and J by 8 bases, with 13 bases between them. CDR3 bases: TGTGCCAGCAGTCGGAATCAGGTTGATTCACCCCTCCACTTT. Residues: CASSRNQVDSPLHF.

This rearrangement joins TRBV4-3 to TRBJ2-3, with D possibly matching TRBD2 (5 bases). Trimming shortened V by 0 bases and J by 0 bases, and 10 bases separated the two germline ends. CDR1 is LGHNA, CDR2 YSLEER, per germline. This CDR3 contains 16 residues. CDR3 nucleotides: TGCGCCAGCAGCCAAGATCGGCGCGGGAGCACAGATACGCAGTATTTT. It codes for CASSQDRRGSTDTQYF.

V and J are TRBV19 and TRBJ2-7, with 7 bases matching TRBD1. Germline CDR1 LNHDA, CDR2 SQIVND (reference sequence). This CDR3 region has 13 residues. The ends lost 9 bases at V and 3 bases at J; junction bases unmatched: 8. Here the CDR3 reads CASYRGRIYEQYV. DNA of the CDR3: TGTGCCAGCTACAGGGGTAGGATCTACGAGCAGTACGTC.

This clone was detected a few times. The chain uses TRBV12-3 or TRBV12-4 and TRBJ2-7, with D unresolved. This CDR3 spans 13 amino acids. Trimming removed 4 bases from V and 8 bases from J, with 15 bases in between. For the CDR3, the DNA is TGTGCCAGCAGTTACCAACCGGGTTCTAAGCAGTACTTC. Translating gives CASSYQPGSKQYF.

This clone came up a few times. The chain employs TRBV18 and TRBJ1-1; 7 nucleotides align to TRBD1. Per germline, CDR1 KGHSH and CDR2 LQKENI. Trimming took 4 bases from V and 0 from J; bases not matched to a gene: 5. This CDR3 has 15 residues. CDR3: CASSLEGGMNTEAFF. Here the CDR3 DNA reads TGTGCCAGCTCACTCGAAGGGGGCATGAACACTGAAGCTTTCTTT.

This chain connects TRBV11-3 to TRBJ2-2, with no clear D. The V and J ends lost 4 bases and 1 base respectively, with 7 bases between them. The CDR3 runs to 14 residues. CDR1 is SGHNT and CDR2 is YENEEA in the germline V gene. This chain's CDR3 is CASSSLLNTGELFF. In DNA form, the CDR3 reads TGTGCCAGCAGCTCGCTACTGAACACCGGGGAGCTGTTTTTT.

The rearrangement uses TRBV28 and TRBJ1-5; 7 nucleotides line up with TRBD1. The CDR3 is 14 amino acids. J lost 6 bases, V lost 2 bases, and 4 bases had no gene match. CDR1 and CDR2 from the germline V gene are MDHEN and SYDVKM. The CDR3 DNA is TGTGCCAGCAGTTTAAGACAGGGCGGTCAGCCCCAGCATTTT. Its protein product is CASSLRQGGQPQHF.

This sequence joins TRBV10-3 and TRBJ1-5; possible D gene TRBD1, 6 bases. Germline values: CDR1 ENHRY, CDR2 SYGVKD. Trimming took 6 bases from V and 2 from J, leaving 8 bases between them. The CDR3 covers 13 residues. CDR3 region: CAIRGAGNQPQHF. The CDR3 nucleotides read TGTGCCATCAGGGGGGCAGGCAATCAGCCCCAGCATTTT.

The chain is built from TRBV12-3 or TRBV12-4 and TRBJ2-7; possible D gene TRBD1, 5 bases. This CDR3 spans 12 amino acids. V gave up 5 bases and J gave up 6 bases, with 11 bases separating them. The CDR3: CASSLRAREQYF. The CDR3 DNA sequence: TGTGCCAGCAGTCTCAGGGCCCGCGAGCAGTACTTC.

This rearrangement joins TRBV20-1 to TRBJ2-5; D is perhaps TRBD2 (6 bases). V lost 5 bases to trimming and J lost 10 bases, with 14 bases between them. From germline, CDR1 is DFQATT and CDR2 SNEGSKA (reference sequence). CDR3 length: 11 residues. The DNA for the CDR3 is TGCAGTGCTTCCCTGCGGGGTGGCCAGTACTTC. Translating gives CSASLRGGQYF.

The J gene is TRBJ1-4, the V gene TRBV3-1 (or the pseudogene TRBV3-2); 7 bases fit TRBD1. CDR1 LGHDT and CDR2 YNNKEL come from the germline V gene (reference sequence). The CDR3 runs to 14 residues. The trim removed 2 bases at V and 8 bases at J, leaving 5 bases unmatched. The DNA for the CDR3 is TGTGCCAGCAGCCAAAAAGGGACAGACGAAAAACTGTTTTTT. Translated: CASSQKGTDEKLFF.

This clone has only a few counts. The chain couples TRBV7-2 to TRBJ2-2, with TRBD1 as a possible D gene (6 bases). The germline CDR1 and CDR2 sequences are SGHTA and FQGNSA. The V end was cut by 4 bases, the J end by 6 bases, with 9 bases between. This CDR3 has 13 amino acids. CDR3 in amino acids: CASSYWTAGELFF. The CDR3, as DNA: TGTGCCAGCAGCTATTGGACAGCCGGGGAGCTGTTTTTT.

As for this clone: The junction differs from germline at one of its ends, possibly a read error. This chain uses TRBV7-7 with TRBJ2-1; 12 bases fit TRBD2. Germline V gene sequence: CDR1 SSHAT, CDR2 FNYEAQ (reference sequence). The CDR3 sequence is 15 residues long. Here the CDR3 DNA reads TGTGCTAGCAGCGCCACTAGCGGGAGGTACAATGAGCAGTTCTTC. It codes for CASSATSGRYNEQFF. The full variable domain, with the rest looked up from reference TRBV7-7 and TRBJ2-1, is GAGVSQSPRYKVTKRGQDVTLRCDPISSHATLYWYQQALGQGPEFLTYFNYEAQPDKSGLPSDRFSAERPEGSISTLTIQRTEQRDSAMYRCASSATSGRYNEQFFGPGTRLTVL.

This clone was counted a single time. The chain is built from TRBV10-3 and TRBJ2-3, with TRBD2 matching 15 bases. V lost 2 bases and J lost 0; bases outside the gene matches: 6. This CDR3 region has 19 residues. Germline CDR1 and CDR2: ENHRY and SYGVKD. The CDR3 reads CAISEPGTSGRRSTDTQYF. In DNA, the CDR3 is TGTGCCATCAGTGAGCCCGGGACTAGCGGGAGGCGGAGCACAGATACGCAGTATTTT.

The genes are TRBV27 and TRBJ1-6, with D unclear. Trimming removed 5 bases from V and 0 bases from J, with 11 bases in between. Germline lookup yields CDR1 MNHEY and CDR2 SMNVEV (reference sequence). CDR3 size: 16 residues. CDR3 residues: CASSPEQSSYNSPLHF. CDR3 DNA: TGTGCCAGCAGTCCCGAACAGAGCTCCTATAATTCACCCCTCCACTTT.

The rearrangement uses TRBV28 and TRBJ2-5, with D perhaps TRBD2 (6 bases). Germline V gives CDR1 MDHEN, CDR2 SYDVKM. V shed 6 bases and J shed 5 bases, with 19 bases lying between them. The CDR3 runs to 15 residues. CDR3 DNA sequence: TGTGCCAGCAGCCCCCGGGGGAAGTCCCGGGAGACCCAGTACTTC. Protein product: CASSPRGKSRETQYF.

This chain joins TRBV24-1 and TRBJ1-3, with 9 positions matching TRBD1. This CDR3 is built from 16 residues. In germline, CDR1 is KGHDR, CDR2 SFDVKD. Trimming removed 2 bases from V and 2 bases from J; junction bases left unmatched: 3. CDR3 DNA: TGTGCCACCAGTGATTCGAGGGACAGGGCTGGAAACACCATATATTTT. Encoded protein: CATSDSRDRAGNTIYF.

This clone occurred once. This rearrangement joins TRBV14 to TRBJ2-3; 13 nucleotides align to TRBD2. The CDR3 is 18 residues long. Germline CDR1 SGHDN, CDR2 FVKESK. V gave up 4 bases and J gave up 2 bases; unmatched junction bases: 9. For the CDR3, the DNA is TGTGCCAGCAGCCCACCTCCGGGACTAGCGGGACCCACAGATACGCAGTATTTT. It yields the protein CASSPPPGLAGPTDTQYF. Together with reference TRBV14 and TRBJ2-3, the CDR3 gives the full variable domain: EAGVTQFPSHSVIEKGQTVTLRCDPISGHDNLYWYRRVMGKEIKFLLHFVKESKQDESGMPNNRFLAERTGGTYSTLKVQPAELEDSGVYFCASSPPPGLAGPTDTQYFGPGTRLTVL.

The chain joins TRBV5-1 to TRBJ1-2; 11 bases line up with TRBD1. Germline assignment: CDR1 SGHRS and CDR2 YFSETQ. After removal of 0 bases from V and 1 base from J, the junction contained 2 bases not matched to a gene. The CDR3 is 16 amino acids. Here the CDR3 DNA reads TGCGCCAGCAGCTTGGGGACAGGGGGCGATAACTATGGCTACACCTTC. Its translation is CASSLGTGGDNYGYTF.

This rearrangement joins TRBV6-5 to TRBJ2-5; 8 bases fit TRBD2. The V segment lost 6 bases and the J segment 7 bases; nucleotides outside the gene matches: 13. Germline CDR1 reads MNHEY; CDR2 reads SVGAGI. The CDR3 consists of 15 residues. Written as DNA, the CDR3 is TGTGCCAGCAGCTCCACTAGCGGTCCGAGGAGGACCCAGTACTTC. Protein product: CASSSTSGPRRTQYF.

The chain links TRBV30 to TRBJ2-1; TRBD2 matches at 7 bases. Germline loops: CDR1 GTSNPN, CDR2 SVGIG (reference sequence). This CDR3 spans 11 amino acids. The J segment lost 9 bases and the V segment lost 4 bases, leaving 3 bases of the junction unmatched. CDR3 sequence (DNA): TGTGCCTGGAACTGGGGGGGTGAGCAGTTCTTC. Encoded protein: CAWNWGGEQFF.

V and J are TRBV6-5 and TRBJ2-2, with 8 bases aligning to TRBD2. The CDR3 sequence is 15 residues long. The junction had 8 bases not matched to a gene; V was cut back by 7 bases and J by 4 bases. Germline CDR1 is MNHEY and CDR2 is SVGAGI. The CDR3 nucleotides read TGTGCCAGCACGTTCCGGGAGGGCGGCACCGGGGAGCTGTTTTTT. This sequence encodes CASTFREGGTGELFF.

CDR3 in amino acids: CASSPRRNTEAFF. In DNA, the CDR3 is TGTGCCAGCTCACCTAGGAGGAACACTGAAGCTTTCTTT. The chain links TRBV18 to TRBJ1-1; D call uncertain. CDR1 KGHSH and CDR2 LQKENI come from the germline V gene. V gave up 3 bases and J gave up 1 base, with 6 bases separating them. The CDR3 sequence is 13 residues long.

This chain links TRBV7-8 with TRBJ2-7; 7 bases match TRBD2. This CDR3 has 14 residues. The junction had 4 bases not matched to a gene; V was cut back by 5 bases and J by 0 bases. CDR1 is SGHVS, CDR2 FQNEAQ, per germline. CDR3 bases: TGTGCCAGCAGCCCTAGCGGCACCTCCTACGAGCAGTACGTC. Encoded protein: CASSPSGTSYEQYV.

This clone was counted a single time. This chain links TRBV10-3 with TRBJ2-6, with 7 bases aligning to TRBD1. V shed 1 base, J shed 4 bases, and the junction held 7 bases outside the gene matches. The CDR3 spans 17 residues. Germline lookup yields CDR1 ENHRY and CDR2 SYGVKD. CDR3 sequence reads: CAISELSQGVGANVLTF. CDR3 DNA sequence: TGTGCCATCAGTGAGTTAAGTCAGGGGGTAGGGGCCAACGTCCTGACTTTC.